This TCR beta chain was retrieved from a study of cytomegalovirus exposure and HLA in healthy donors. In the PCR, 60 Vbeta and 13 Jbeta primers were used. Sequencing was performed with immunoSEQ multiplex PCR; in TCRdb, only in-frame clones are kept and a portion is missing. Of around 160,000 clones listed, more than 75% are singletons. V was cut by 3 bases and J by 5 bases, with 15 bases left in between. The CDR3 runs to 14 residues. Germline V gene data show CDR1 as SGHRS and CDR2 as YFSETQ. Study-level points and caveats: TCR beta V- and J-gene trimming was later associated with a missense DCLRE1C variant.

Comment on this clone: The target antigen is unknown.

The origin of this receptor is a male donor in good health and CMV-seronegative. The sequenced sample was PBMCs. V is TRBV5-1 and J is TRBJ2-7; D might be TRBD1 (6 bases). Here the CDR3 reads CASSSQGIVNEQYF. DNA of the CDR3: TGCGCCAGCAGCTCCCAGGGGATAGTTAACGAGCAGTACTTC.